These T cell receptor beta chains were read from a single sample in a study of shared clonotypes between healthy human individuals. Assay: immunoSEQ multiplex PCR; the TCRdb copy retains only in-frame clones and omits some. The data show hundreds of thousands of clones, over 60% seen once. Sequencing was performed on PBMCs. These receptor sequences come from a woman in her thirties or forties in good health. Some clones in this sample may be carry-over from other donors' samples. The CDR3 runs from the conserved cysteine through the conserved F or W. A D gene is named only where the DNA matches it firmly. The size of a clone is reported for some rows only, either as once, few or many, or as a class for expanded clones.

d_call	v_call	clone_size	j_call	cdr3_aa	cdr3_nt
-	TRBV6-1	-	TRBJ1-2	CASSDWGLYGYTF	TGTGCCAGCAGTGACTGGGGTCTCTATGGCTACACCTTC
-	TRBV4-2	-	TRBJ2-1	CASSQFGNEQFF	TGTGCCAGCAGCCAATTCGGCAATGAGCAGTTCTTC
TRBD1	TRBV28	-	TRBJ1-5	CASSFPGGNQPQHF	TGTGCCAGCAGTTTCCCAGGGGGTAATCAGCCCCAGCATTTT
TRBD1	TRBV7-9	few	TRBJ1-1	CASSQGQGAEEYTEAFF	TGTGCCAGCAGCCAGGGACAGGGAGCGGAGGAATACACTGAAGCTTTCTTT
-	TRBV6-1	-	TRBJ1-1	CASSELRVEAFF	TGTGCCAGCAGTGAACTCAGGGTTGAAGCTTTCTTT
TRBD2	TRBV9	-	TRBJ2-3	CASVAGDLTDTQYF	TGTGCCAGCGTGGCGGGAGATCTCACAGATACGCAGTATTTT
-	TRBV28	-	TRBJ2-7	CASGRGGTYEQYF	TGTGCCAGCGGGAGGGGGGGGACCTACGAGCAGTACTTC
TRBD2	TRBV2	-	TRBJ2-1	CASSELTSANNEQFF	TGTGCCAGCAGTGAATTAACTAGCGCCAACAATGAGCAGTTCTTC
TRBD2	TRBV18	-	TRBJ2-7	CASSGAGGYEQYF	TGTGCCAGCTCTGGAGCGGGAGGGTACGAGCAGTACTTC
TRBD2	TRBV7-8	-	TRBJ2-2	CASSSRFGRANTGELFF	TGTGCCAGCAGCTCGAGATTCGGGAGGGCGAACACCGGGGAGCTGTTTTTT
-	TRBV5-4	-	TRBJ2-5	CASSRRTAHLQGQETQYF	TGTGCCAGCAGCCGGAGGACAGCTCACCTCCAGGGTCAAGAGACCCAGTACTTC
-	TRBV6-1	-	TRBJ1-2	CASSEGRVANYGYTF	TGTGCCAGCAGTGAAGGCAGGGTGGCTAACTATGGCTACACCTTC
-	TRBV15	-	TRBJ2-3	CATSRDSSTDTQYF	TGTGCCACCAGCAGGGACAGCAGCACAGATACGCAGTATTTT
-	TRBV6-5	many	TRBJ2-5	CASSYSLDRGETQYF	TGTGCCAGCAGTTACTCTTTAGACCGCGGGGAGACCCAGTACTTC
-	TRBV2	-	TRBJ1-6	CASSVDSPDSPLHF	TGTGCCAGCAGTGTGGACTCTCCCGATTCACCCCTCCACTTT
TRBD1	TRBV19	many	TRBJ2-3	CAGTGTEDTDTQYF	TGTGCCGGGACCGGGACAGAAGACACAGATACGCAGTATTTT
-	TRBV5-6	-	TRBJ2-7	CASSLVGGTYEQYF	TGTGCCAGCAGCTTGGTTGGGGGAACCTACGAGCAGTACTTC
TRBD2	TRBV25-1	-	TRBJ2-7	CASSSREDSYEQYF	TGTGCCAGCAGTTCGCGGGAGGATTCCTACGAGCAGTACTTC
-	TRBV1	-	TRBJ2-1	CTSSQGAYLYNEQFF	TGCACCAGCAGCCAAGGAGCCTACCTATACAATGAGCAGTTCTTC
TRBD1	TRBV29-1	few	TRBJ2-3	CSVDRGDTQYF	TGCAGCGTTGACAGGGGGGATACGCAGTATTTT
-	TRBV4-3	-	TRBJ2-1	CASSLEDGGNFNEQFF	TGCGCCAGCAGCCTCGAGGACGGTGGAAATTTCAATGAGCAGTTCTTC
-	TRBV7-9	-	TRBJ1-1	CASSLGGLGYTEAFF	TGTGCCAGCAGCTTAGGCGGACTTGGATACACTGAAGCTTTCTTT
TRBD1	TRBV5-1	-	TRBJ1-6	CDSSATAGTGGNNSPLHF	TGCGACAGCAGCGCCACAGCCGGGACAGGGGGAAATAATTCACCCCTCCACTTT
-	TRBV5-5	-	TRBJ1-3	CASSSGTPRNTIYF	TGTGCCAGCAGCTCAGGGACACCCCGGAACACCATATATTTT
TRBD1	TRBV28	-	TRBJ1-1	CASSLRDRNTEAFF	TGTGCCAGCAGTTTACGGGACAGGAACACTGAAGCTTTCTTT
-	TRBV18	-	TRBJ2-6	CASSPPLGTGANVLTF	TGTGCCAGCTCACCACCGTTGGGTACTGGGGCCAACGTCCTGACTTTC
-	TRBV7-3	-	TRBJ2-2	CASSLTSAAPDTGELFF	TGTGCCAGCAGCTTAACGTCGGCGGCGCCCGACACCGGGGAGCTGTTTTTT
-	TRBV27	many	TRBJ2-1	CASSRPSYNEQFF	TGTGCCAGCAGTCGCCCCTCCTACAATGAGCAGTTCTTC
-	TRBV9	once	TRBJ2-3	CASSVMFADTQYF	TGTGCCAGCAGCGTAATGTTTGCAGATACGCAGTATTTT
-	TRBV15	-	TRBJ2-5	CATSRERGRETQYF	TGTGCCACCAGCAGAGAGAGGGGCCGGGAGACCCAGTACTTC
-	TRBV5-6	few	TRBJ1-1	CASSLVSGLNTEAFF	TGTGCCAGCAGCTTGGTATCGGGGTTGAACACTGAAGCTTTCTTT
-	TRBV5-4	-	TRBJ2-5	CASSLASDRGKTQYF	TGTGCCAGCAGCTTGGCCAGTGATCGAGGAAAGACCCAGTACTTC
TRBD2	TRBV4-2	-	TRBJ2-7	CASSHQAGEVYEQYF	TGTGCCAGCAGCCACCAAGCGGGAGAAGTCTACGAGCAGTACTTC
TRBD2	TRBV29-1	few	TRBJ2-3	CSGAGGRTDTQYF	TGCAGCGGAGCGGGAGGGAGAACAGATACGCAGTATTTT
-	TRBV18	-	TRBJ1-2	CASSPRDTANYGYTF	TGTGCCAGCTCACCCCGGGACACCGCTAACTATGGCTACACCTTC
-	TRBV5-1	-	TRBJ2-5	CASSLGRRETQYF	TGCGCCAGCAGTTTGGGCCGTCGAGAGACCCAGTACTTC
TRBD1	TRBV7-3	-	TRBJ2-2	CASSFQTGYAGELFF	TGTGCCAGCAGCTTCCAGACAGGGTACGCCGGGGAGCTGTTTTTT
-	TRBV6-6	-	TRBJ1-4	CASSYSTEREKLFF	TGTGCCAGCAGTTACTCGACAGAGCGAGAAAAACTGTTTTTT
-	TRBV28	few	TRBJ1-3	CASDSLGNTIYF	TGTGCCAGCGACAGTTTGGGAAACACCATATATTTT
TRBD1	TRBV5-4	-	TRBJ2-6	CASRPGTGGGGANVLTF	TGTGCCAGCAGGCCCGGGACAGGGGGTGGAGGGGCCAACGTCCTGACTTTC
-	TRBV4-2	many	TRBJ2-7	CASSQVLSESYEQYF	TGTGCCAGCAGCCAAGTTTTAAGCGAGTCCTACGAGCAGTACTTC
TRBD1	TRBV18	-	TRBJ2-2	CANSLGQVTGELFF	TGTGCCAACTCACTGGGACAGGTCACCGGGGAGCTGTTTTTT
TRBD2	TRBV30	-	TRBJ2-7	CAWRPSGSYEQYF	TGTGCCTGGAGACCTAGCGGATCCTACGAGCAGTACTTC